This TCR beta chain was sequenced in a study of synovial regulatory T cells in juvenile arthritis. The synovial samples were synovial fluid, paired with peripheral blood from each active arthritis patient. Median disease duration was around seven years, range 0.2-19.1. Sequencing was performed with immunoSEQ multiplex PCR; in TCRdb, only in-frame clones are kept and a portion is missing. The sample table includes 1,500 to 2,000 clones. This CDR3 has 15 amino acids. No coding sequence is recorded. CDR1 is SGHTA and CDR2 is FQGNSA in the germline V gene. V gene TRBV7-2 combines with J gene TRBJ2-3; absent DNA, TCRdb's TRBD2 call cannot be checked. The receptor's source is a donor aged 2-35 years with juvenile idiopathic arthritis. The sequencing sample was made of Treg cells from the synovium. The CDR3 sequence is CASRLAGGLTDTQYF.